This T cell receptor beta chain emerged from a study of cytomegalovirus exposure and HLA in healthy donors. Only a few counts were recorded for this clone. The CDR3 consists of 13 residues. V gave up 3 bases and J gave up 2 bases; unmatched junction bases: 1. Germline CDR1 reads MGHRA; CDR2 reads YSYEKL. Primers: 60 Vbeta forward and 13 Jbeta reverse. Data came from immunoSEQ multiplex PCR; TCRdb stores just in-frame clones and leaves some out. This sample yields around 150,000 clones, of which over 60% are seen a single time; approximately 2% belongs to the top ten. The chain uses TRBV4-1 and TRBJ2-7, with 7 bases identical to TRBD1. Sequenced material: PBMCs. The sequence derives from a man aged 35 to 55 in good health and CMV-seronegative. The CDR3 loop reads CASSHQGAYEQYF. In DNA form, the CDR3 reads TGCGCCAGCAGCCACCAGGGGGCCTACGAGCAGTACTTC.